This T cell receptor beta chain was sequenced for a study of blood T cell repertoires in COVID-19. Study details: The analysed material was cDNA or gDNA that came from T cells, B-cell-depleted T cells, or PBMCs.

The V end lost 1 base, the J end lost 0 bases, and 7 bases lay between the germline ends. Germline CDR1 is LGHNA and CDR2 is YSLEER. This CDR3 has 15 residues. TCRdb keeps only in-frame clones here, not all; method: immunoSEQ multiplex PCR. This sample carries some 220,000 clones, roughly 82% of them seen once, and the ten largest clones take approximately 10%. Sequencing was performed on peripheral blood. This chain links TRBV4-3 with TRBJ2-1; the D is unclear. The clonotype originates from a man aged 45 to 65 with active or convalescent COVID-19. CDR3 sequence (DNA): TGCGCCAGCAGCCAAGCACCGAGCTCCTACAATGAGCAGTTCTTC. Its protein product is CASSQAPSSYNEQFF.